A single sample is the source of the 8 T cell receptor beta chains below, sequenced in a study of graft-versus-host responses after intestinal transplantation. Their cognate antigens are unknown. Clones were read by immunoSEQ multiplex PCR, and TCRdb kept only the in-frame ones, dropping some. The sample consists of some 81,000 clones, less than 90% of them appearing once. Sequencing used unstimulated CD4+ T cells sorted from spleen or lymph node cells, obtained before intestinal transplant. The receptors here all came from a human donor who received an intestinal transplant.

This chain uses TRBV28 with TRBJ2-3; 13 bases align to TRBD2. Looked up from germline, CDR1 is MDHEN and CDR2 is SYDVKM. The CDR3 has 17 residues. Losses at the gene ends were 3 bases for V and 6 bases for J; bases not matched to a gene: 9. The CDR3 reads CASSFSKGLAGRDTQYF. CDR3 DNA: TGTGCCAGCAGTTTTTCTAAGGGACTAGCGGGGAGGGATACGCAGTATTTT.

This rearrangement joins TRBV5-4 to TRBJ2-3, with 8 bases matching TRBD2. The CDR3 totals 16 residues. From germline, CDR1 is SGHNT and CDR2 YYREEE (reference sequence). V shed 0 bases and J 0 bases; nucleotides not matched to a gene: 3. CDR3 sequence (DNA): TGTGCCAGCAGCTTGGGCCAGCGGGGGAGCACAGATACGCAGTATTTT. Its protein product is CASSLGQRGSTDTQYF.

The chain has TRBV19 and TRBJ2-7, with D maybe TRBD1 (5 bases). The CDR3 runs to 13 residues. Trimming removed 3 bases at V and 3 bases at J, with 9 bases between. The germline V gene encodes CDR1 LNHDA and CDR2 SQIVND (reference sequence). CDR3 amino acids: CASSILQGYEQYF. The CDR3 DNA follows: TGTGCCAGTAGTATTCTGCAGGGCTACGAGCAGTACTTC.

This clone was counted between two and nine times. The V and J genes are TRBV28 and TRBJ1-2; TRBD1 might be the D (5 bases). Trimming took 10 bases from V and 3 from J, leaving 12 bases between them. This CDR3 has 12 amino acids. Germline lookup yields CDR1 MDHEN and CDR2 SYDVKM. CDR3 residues: CAISREDYGYTF. The CDR3 DNA reads as TGTGCCATTAGCAGGGAGGACTATGGCTACACCTTC.

J is TRBJ2-3 and V is TRBV9, with 8 nucleotides matching TRBD2. The CDR3 consists of 12 residues. The J segment lost 14 bases and the V segment lost 4 bases, leaving 9 bases of the junction unmatched. From germline, CDR1 is SGDLS and CDR2 YYNGEE. CDR3 sequence reads: CASSSHSGARYF. CDR3 nucleotides: TGTGCCAGCAGCTCACATAGCGGGGCCAGGTATTTT.

This chain joins TRBV2 and TRBJ1-5; D is perhaps TRBD1 (5 bases). V shed 4 bases and J shed 6 bases, with 10 bases lying between them. The length of the CDR3 is 13 residues. CDR1 SNHLY and CDR2 FYNNEI come from the germline V gene. For the CDR3, the DNA is TGTGCCAGCAGTGCCTACACAGGTCAGCCCCAGCATTTT. It codes for CASSAYTGQPQHF.

The chain links TRBV7-8 to TRBJ1-6; 7 bases align to TRBD1. This CDR3 is 14 amino acids long. In germline, CDR1 is SGHVS, CDR2 FQNEAQ. The V segment lost 5 bases and the J segment 7 bases; nucleotides outside the gene matches: 5. CDR3: CASSRGTENSPLHF. The DNA of the CDR3 is TGTGCCAGCAGCCGCGGGACAGAGAATTCACCCCTCCACTTT.

The V call is TRBV25-1, the J call TRBJ2-3; D unresolved. Trimming pared 0 bases from V and 2 bases from J, leaving 3 bases between. CDR3 size: 13 residues. Germline V gene data show CDR1 as MGHDK and CDR2 as SYGVNS. CDR3 coding DNA: TGTGCCAGCAGTGAATACTACACAGATACGCAGTATTTT. Its protein product is CASSEYYTDTQYF.